The rows below give T cell receptor beta chains drawn from one sample of a study of lymphopenia after photon versus proton radiotherapy. Assay: immunoSEQ multiplex PCR; the TCRdb copy retains only in-frame clones and omits some. This table has around 35,000 clones, approximately 87% appearing once. The input for sequencing was peripheral blood, taken from a patient treated with photon-based radiotherapy. Receptors originate from a man aged 50-59 years with gastric cancer. The CDR3 runs from the conserved cysteine through the conserved F or W.

V: TRBV19
CDR3: CASQDRGDTEAFF

V: TRBV13
CDR3: CASSLRGGGNNEQFF

V: TRBV30
CDR3: CAWSLWGLAGLYEQYF

V: TRBV28
CDR3: CASSPATEAFF

V: TRBV19
CDR3: CASYPGGDSNQPQHF

V: TRBV4-1
CDR3: CASSPISTINEQFF

V: TRBV5-1
CDR3: CASSLGGTGYEQYF

V: TRBV14
CDR3: CASSQAGGYEQYF

V: TRBV15
CDR3: CATSTLGVAGRVNEQFF

V: TRBV2
CDR3: CASSPGGQQPQHF

V: TRBV19
CDR3: CASSIVPGGYGYTF

V: TRBV5-6
CDR3: CASSLVIAGFLYNEQFF

V: TRBV6-5
CDR3: CASRGTGGRNTEAFF

V: TRBV7-9
CDR3: CASSLGQINEKLFF

V: TRBV2
CDR3: CASSEGSRGSYPTYEQYF

V: TRBV7-2
CDR3: CASSLDRRGALYF

V: TRBV7-8
CDR3: CASSWQIEGLNTGELFF

V: TRBV19
CDR3: CASSGTGGGKLFF

V: TRBV18
CDR3: CASSSIKAGTGGEKLFF

V: TRBV13
CDR3: CASSFAGKETQYF

V: TRBV27
CDR3: CASSPLGRGRGETQYF

V: TRBV2
CDR3: CASRDRLDPKTYEQYF

V: TRBV7-9
CDR3: CASSLGQGNEKLFF

V: TRBV12-5
CDR3: CASGPGQGFETQYF

V: TRBV5-4
CDR3: CASSGPGGRYNEQFF

V: TRBV6-5
CDR3: CASSYESDTEAFF

V: TRBV7-3
CDR3: CASSTRSGGTDTQYF

V: TRBV18
CDR3: CASSPPAKMNTEAFF

V: TRBV19
CDR3: CASSYPGHPSQETQYF

V: TRBV5-4
CDR3: CASSLEGLVGNEQFF

V: TRBV28
CDR3: CASSFGGDKAYEQYF

V: TRBV7-8
CDR3: CASSHPTRRYQETQYF

V: TRBV7-2
CDR3: CASSLEGTSGSYEQYF

V: TRBV5-1
CDR3: CASSLEAITGELFF

V: TRBV6-4
CDR3: CASSEKVAGVNEQFF

V: TRBV15
CDR3: CATSREQGGYGYTF